This is a list of T cell receptor beta chains from one sample in a study of CD8+ T cells in alopecia areata. Sequencing was performed with immunoSEQ multiplex PCR; in TCRdb, only in-frame clones are kept and a portion is missing. The repertoire consists of roughly 150,000 clones, with around 47% occurring once and the leading ten covering less than 8%. Material for sequencing was CD4+ T cells sorted from blood. The source is a human donor with alopecia areata. CDR3s include the opening cysteine and the closing phenylalanine or tryptophan. Fields, in order: J gene, clone size, V gene, D gene, CDR3 protein, CDR3 DNA. D genes are given only for firm matches. Part of the rows lack a size; the others show once, few, many or a class for expanded clones.

TRBJ1-1 once TRBV7-7 NA CASSPIAGGDTEAFF TGTGCTAGCAGCCCAATCGCGGGGGGAGACACTGAAGCTTTCTTT
TRBJ2-1 NA TRBV9 NA CASSVGSGKQFF TGTGCCAGCAGCGTAGGATCCGGGAAGCAGTTCTTC
TRBJ2-1 NA TRBV7-7 NA CASSLGPGLYNEQFF TGTGCTAGCAGCTTGGGGCCGGGACTTTACAATGAGCAGTTCTTC
TRBJ1-2 few TRBV29-1 TRBD1 CSDTGGYGYTF TGCAGCGATACAGGGGGTTATGGCTACACCTTC
TRBJ2-3 NA TRBV29-1 NA CSVVGADTQYF TGCAGCGTTGTGGGAGCGGACACGCAGTATTTT
TRBJ2-7 NA TRBV5-1 NA CASSSGRELGEQYF TGCGCCAGCAGTTCTGGCCGGGAGTTGGGCGAGCAGTACTTC
TRBJ2-5 few TRBV7-3 NA CASSLTEAETQYF TGTGCCAGCAGCTTAACTGAAGCCGAGACCCAGTACTTC
TRBJ1-2 few TRBV7-9 NA CASSADRPYGYTF TGTGCCAGCAGCGCAGACAGACCCTATGGCTACACCTTC
TRBJ2-7 NA TRBV5-1 TRBD2 CASSRTSGSGFREQYF TGCGCCAGCAGCCGGACTAGCGGGAGTGGTTTCCGCGAGCAGTACTTC
TRBJ2-5 few TRBV7-8 NA CASSLAGAIPPETQYF TGTGCCAGCAGCTTAGCGGGGGCCATCCCCCCAGAGACCCAGTACTTC
TRBJ2-1 few TRBV7-9 NA CASSLAEFYNEQFF TGTGCCAGCAGCCTAGCAGAGTTTTACAATGAGCAGTTCTTC
TRBJ2-2 few TRBV29-1 NA CSVGKTNTGELFF TGCAGCGTTGGAAAAACGAACACCGGGGAGCTGTTTTTT
TRBJ2-1 few TRBV7-2 NA CASSLQGPSYNEQFF TGTGCCAGCAGCTTACAGGGGCCCTCCTACAATGAGCAGTTCTTC
TRBJ1-1 few TRBV30 NA CAWSARHDTEAFF TGTGCCTGGAGTGCCCGTCACGACACTGAAGCTTTCTTT
TRBJ2-7 NA TRBV28 NA CASSLLAGPYEQYF TGTGCCAGCAGTTTACTCGCGGGACCGTACGAGCAGTACTTC
TRBJ1-1 NA TRBV7-3 TRBD1 CASSYQGAGTEAFF TGTGCCAGCAGCTATCAGGGGGCAGGTACTGAAGCTTTCTTT
TRBJ2-5 few TRBV28 TRBD2 CASSLWDGRTSGTETQYF TGTGCCAGCAGTTTATGGGACGGCAGGACTAGCGGGACGGAGACCCAGTACTTC
TRBJ1-1 NA TRBV29-1 NA CSVETQGLNTEAFF TGCAGCGTTGAAACGCAGGGTTTGAACACTGAAGCTTTCTTT
TRBJ2-3 few TRBV2 TRBD1 CASSSDRSPSDTQYF TGTGCCAGCAGTTCGGACAGGAGCCCGTCGGATACGCAGTATTTT
TRBJ1-5 few TRBV10-2 NA CASSNRDSQPQHF TGCGCCAGCAGTAATCGGGATTCTCAGCCCCAGCATTTT
TRBJ2-7 few TRBV6-5 TRBD1 CASSLYRGPYEQYF TGTGCCAGCAGTCTATACAGGGGCCCCTACGAGCAGTACTTC
TRBJ1-1 NA TRBV29-1 NA CSVAPRGVSSEAFF TGCAGCGTTGCCCCACGGGGGGTTTCTTCCGAAGCTTTCTTT
TRBJ2-1 few TRBV29-1 NA CSVGTSAYNEQFF TGCAGCGTCGGGACTTCTGCCTACAATGAGCAGTTCTTC
TRBJ2-5 NA TRBV6-6 NA CASSYTGAGETQYF TGTGCCAGCAGTTACACAGGGGCGGGGGAGACCCAGTACTTC
TRBJ1-1 few TRBV7-2 NA CASSSLPLGSTEAFF TGTGCCAGCAGCTCGCTGCCCCTAGGCAGCACTGAAGCTTTCTTT
TRBJ2-3 NA TRBV9 NA CASSVVPLGTQYF TGTGCCAGCAGCGTAGTGCCCCTGGGTACGCAGTATTTT
TRBJ2-7 few TRBV4-1 TRBD2 CASSQDGLAGGHEQYF TGCGCCAGCAGCCAAGACGGGCTAGCGGGAGGCCACGAGCAGTACTTC
TRBJ2-5 NA TRBV5-1 TRBD1 CASSLEGTGPYQETQYF TGCGCCAGCAGCTTGGAAGGGACAGGGCCCTACCAAGAGACCCAGTACTTC
TRBJ1-2 NA TRBV29-1 NA CSAGLKWDYGYTF TGCAGCGCCGGACTGAAGTGGGACTATGGCTACACCTTC
TRBJ2-7 NA TRBV15 NA CALPGLSRDEQYF TGTGCCCTGCCGGGACTCTCTAGGGACGAGCAGTACTTC
TRBJ2-2 NA TRBV6-1 NA CASSQGGRKAGELFF TGTGCCAGCAGTCAAGGGGGTCGTAAAGCCGGGGAGCTGTTTTTT
TRBJ1-1 NA TRBV30 NA CAWSVSRAEAFF TGTGCCTGGAGTGTAAGCAGGGCTGAAGCTTTCTTT
TRBJ2-4 once TRBV5-1 TRBD1 CASSPGTGFPIQYF TGCGCCAGCAGCCCCGGGACAGGGTTTCCCATTCAGTACTTC
TRBJ2-1 NA TRBV14 NA CASSPLGFGGRDEQFF TGTGCCAGCAGCCCCCTGGGGTTCGGGGGCCGTGATGAGCAGTTCTTC
TRBJ2-1 NA TRBV9 TRBD2 CASSVGPSGGSYNEQFF TGTGCCAGCAGCGTCGGTCCTAGCGGAGGTTCGTACAATGAGCAGTTCTTC
TRBJ2-1 NA TRBV11-2 TRBD2 CASSFFTSGRLDEQFF TGTGCCAGCAGCTTCTTCACTAGCGGGAGATTAGATGAGCAGTTCTTC
TRBJ1-2 few TRBV25-1 NA CASRGTTGYTF TGTGCCAGCAGGGGTACCACCGGCTACACCTTC
TRBJ2-5 NA TRBV2 TRBD2 CASRGGLAGVRGETQYF TGTGCCAGCCGAGGAGGACTAGCGGGAGTGCGTGGAGAGACCCAGTACTTC
TRBJ2-7 few TRBV11-2 TRBD2 CASSLGLAGSYEQYF TGTGCCAGCAGCTTGGGACTAGCGGGATCCTACGAGCAGTACTTC
TRBJ1-2 NA TRBV28 NA CATPQVPNYGYTF TGTGCCACCCCTCAAGTCCCTAACTATGGCTACACCTTC
TRBJ2-1 NA TRBV5-1 NA CASSETMVYNEQFF TGCGCCAGCAGCGAGACAATGGTATACAATGAGCAGTTCTTC
TRBJ2-2 NA TRBV7-9 NA CASSFYGANTGELFF TGTGCCAGCAGCTTTTACGGGGCCAACACCGGGGAGCTGTTTTTT
TRBJ2-3 NA TRBV29-1 TRBD2 CSVHSLAGGGGDTQYF TGCAGCGTTCATTCACTAGCGGGAGGAGGTGGAGATACGCAGTATTTT
TRBJ2-5 NA TRBV6-1 NA CASSEVQETQYF TGTGCCAGCAGTGAAGTACAAGAGACCCAGTACTTC
TRBJ1-1 NA TRBV29-1 NA CSVSWTAMNTEAFF TGCAGCGTTTCTTGGACAGCTATGAACACTGAAGCTTTCTTT
TRBJ2-7 NA TRBV19 TRBD1 CASSLRPSYRGAYEQYF TGTGCCAGTAGTCTCCGACCCTCCTACAGGGGGGCCTACGAGCAGTACTTC
TRBJ1-1 NA TRBV7-3 NA CASSLRGKNTEAFF TGTGCCAGCAGCTTACGGGGCAAGAACACTGAAGCTTTCTTT
TRBJ2-5 few TRBV9 TRBD2 CASSVEPGLATIQYF TGTGCCAGCAGCGTCGAACCGGGACTAGCGACTATACAGTACTTC
TRBJ2-7 NA TRBV5-1 NA CASSLPKDYEQYF TGCGCCAGCAGCTTGCCCAAAGATTACGAGCAGTACTTC
TRBJ1-5 few TRBV18 NA CASSPTGRGQPQHF TGTGCCAGCTCACCAACAGGGCGTGGGCAGCCCCAGCATTTT
TRBJ1-2 few TRBV20-1 NA CSAGDNYGYTF TGCAGTGCTGGCGATAACTATGGCTACACCTTC
TRBJ2-2 NA TRBV19 NA CASSPRTVIGELFF TGTGCCAGTAGTCCTAGGACGGTTATCGGGGAGCTGTTTTTT
TRBJ2-3 NA TRBV2 NA CASNGESTDTQYF TGTGCCAGCAACGGCGAGAGCACAGATACGCAGTATTTT